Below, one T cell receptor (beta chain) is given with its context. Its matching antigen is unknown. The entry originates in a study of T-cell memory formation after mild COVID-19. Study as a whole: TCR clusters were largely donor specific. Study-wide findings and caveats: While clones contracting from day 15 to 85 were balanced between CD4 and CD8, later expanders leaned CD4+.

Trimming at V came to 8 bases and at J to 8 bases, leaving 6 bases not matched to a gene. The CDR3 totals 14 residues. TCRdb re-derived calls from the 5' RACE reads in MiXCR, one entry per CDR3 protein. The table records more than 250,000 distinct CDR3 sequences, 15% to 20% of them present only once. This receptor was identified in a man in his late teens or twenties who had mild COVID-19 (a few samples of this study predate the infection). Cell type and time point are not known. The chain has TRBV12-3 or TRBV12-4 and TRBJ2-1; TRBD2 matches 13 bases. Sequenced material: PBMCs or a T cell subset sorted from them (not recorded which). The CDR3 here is CASALAGGPDEQFF. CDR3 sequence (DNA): TGTGCCAGCGCACTAGCGGGGGGGCCCGATGAGCAGTTCTTC.